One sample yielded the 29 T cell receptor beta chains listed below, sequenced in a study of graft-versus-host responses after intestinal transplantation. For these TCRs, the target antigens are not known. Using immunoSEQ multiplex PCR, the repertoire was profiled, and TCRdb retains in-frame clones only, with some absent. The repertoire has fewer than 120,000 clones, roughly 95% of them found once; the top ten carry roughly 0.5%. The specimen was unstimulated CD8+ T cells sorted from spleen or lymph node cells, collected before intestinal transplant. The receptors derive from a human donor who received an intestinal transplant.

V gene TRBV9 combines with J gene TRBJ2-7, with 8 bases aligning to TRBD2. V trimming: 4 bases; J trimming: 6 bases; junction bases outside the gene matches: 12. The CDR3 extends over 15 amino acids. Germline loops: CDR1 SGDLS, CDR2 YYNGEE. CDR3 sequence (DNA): TGTGCCAGCAGCTCCCCCTCCGGGAGGGGAGGCGAGCAGTACTTC. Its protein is CASSSPSGRGGEQYF.

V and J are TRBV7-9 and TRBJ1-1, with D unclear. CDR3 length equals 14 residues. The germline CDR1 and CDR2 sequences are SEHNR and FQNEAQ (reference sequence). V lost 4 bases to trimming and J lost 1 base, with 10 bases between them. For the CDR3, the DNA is TGTGCCAGCAGCTCCGGACGGACGAACACTGAAGCTTTCTTT. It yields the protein CASSSGRTNTEAFF.

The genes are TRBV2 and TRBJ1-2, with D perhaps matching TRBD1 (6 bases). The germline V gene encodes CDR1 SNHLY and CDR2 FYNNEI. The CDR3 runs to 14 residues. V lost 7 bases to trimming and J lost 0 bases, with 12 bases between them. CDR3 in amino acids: CASNKDSTNYGYTF. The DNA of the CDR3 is TGTGCCAGCAACAAGGACAGTACTAACTATGGCTACACCTTC.

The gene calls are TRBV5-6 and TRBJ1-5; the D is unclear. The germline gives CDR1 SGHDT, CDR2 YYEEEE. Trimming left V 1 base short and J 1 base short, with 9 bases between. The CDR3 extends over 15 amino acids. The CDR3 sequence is CASSLKPTSNQPQHF. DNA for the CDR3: TGTGCCAGCAGCTTGAAGCCTACAAGCAATCAGCCCCAGCATTTT.

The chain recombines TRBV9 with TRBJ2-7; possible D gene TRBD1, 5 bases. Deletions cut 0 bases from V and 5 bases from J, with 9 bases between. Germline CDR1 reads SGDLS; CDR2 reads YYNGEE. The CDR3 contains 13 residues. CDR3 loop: CASSVAGINEQYF. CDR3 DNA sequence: TGTGCCAGCAGCGTAGCAGGGATCAACGAGCAGTACTTC.

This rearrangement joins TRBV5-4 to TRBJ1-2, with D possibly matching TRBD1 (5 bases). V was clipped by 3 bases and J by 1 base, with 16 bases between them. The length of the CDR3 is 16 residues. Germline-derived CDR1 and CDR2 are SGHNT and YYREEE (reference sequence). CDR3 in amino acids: CASSSPRDRRNYGYTF. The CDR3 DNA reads TGTGCCAGCAGCTCACCCCGGGACCGTCGTAACTATGGCTACACCTTC.

CDR3 sequence: CASMQRGGTGELFF. The CDR3 DNA sequence: TGTGCCAGCATGCAACGGGGGGGCACCGGGGAGCTGTTTTTT. The chain employs TRBV2 and TRBJ2-2; 8 bases are a match to TRBD2. Germline V gene lookup returns CDR1 SNHLY and CDR2 FYNNEI. V dropped 7 bases and J dropped 4; count of bases not matched to a gene: 5. This CDR3 contains 14 residues.

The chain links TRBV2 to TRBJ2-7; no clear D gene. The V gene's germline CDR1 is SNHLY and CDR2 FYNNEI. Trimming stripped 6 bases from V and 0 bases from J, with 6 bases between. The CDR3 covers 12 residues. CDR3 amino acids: CASREYSYEQYF. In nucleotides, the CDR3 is TGTGCCAGCAGGGAGTACTCCTACGAGCAGTACTTC.

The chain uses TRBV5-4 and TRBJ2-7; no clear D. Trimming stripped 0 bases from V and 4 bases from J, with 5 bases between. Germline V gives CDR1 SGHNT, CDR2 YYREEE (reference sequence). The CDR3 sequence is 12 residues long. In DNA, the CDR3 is TGTGCCAGCAGCTTGGGGCAATACGAGCAGTACTTC. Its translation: CASSLGQYEQYF.

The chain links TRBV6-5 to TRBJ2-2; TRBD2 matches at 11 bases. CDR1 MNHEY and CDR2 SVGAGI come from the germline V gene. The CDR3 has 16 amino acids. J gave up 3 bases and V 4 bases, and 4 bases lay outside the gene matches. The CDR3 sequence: CASSWIAGGHTGELFF. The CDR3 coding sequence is TGTGCCAGCAGTTGGATAGCGGGAGGGCACACCGGGGAGCTGTTTTTT.

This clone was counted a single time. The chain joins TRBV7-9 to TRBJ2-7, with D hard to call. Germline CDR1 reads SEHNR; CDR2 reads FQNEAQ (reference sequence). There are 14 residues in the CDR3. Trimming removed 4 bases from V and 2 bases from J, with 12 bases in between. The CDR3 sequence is CASSSIRAPYEQYF. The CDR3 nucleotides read TGTGCCAGCAGCTCTATTAGGGCTCCCTACGAGCAGTACTTC.

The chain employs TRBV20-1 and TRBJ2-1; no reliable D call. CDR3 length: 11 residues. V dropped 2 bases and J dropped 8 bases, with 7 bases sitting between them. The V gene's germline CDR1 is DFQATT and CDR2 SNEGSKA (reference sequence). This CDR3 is CSARKQHEQFF. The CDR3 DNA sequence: TGCAGTGCTAGAAAGCAGCATGAGCAGTTCTTC.

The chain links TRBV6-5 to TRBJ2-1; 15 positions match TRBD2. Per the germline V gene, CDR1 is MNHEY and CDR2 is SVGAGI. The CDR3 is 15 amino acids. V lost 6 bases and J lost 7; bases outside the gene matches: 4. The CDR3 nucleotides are TGTGCCAGCAGCTCCGGGACTAGCGGGGGGAATGAGCAGTTCTTC. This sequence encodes CASSSGTSGGNEQFF.

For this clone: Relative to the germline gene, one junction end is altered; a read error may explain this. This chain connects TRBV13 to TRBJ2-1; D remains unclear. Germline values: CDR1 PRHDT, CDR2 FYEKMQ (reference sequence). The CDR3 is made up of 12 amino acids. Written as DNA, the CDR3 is TGTGCCAGCAGCTTAGCCCGACCCCCCCCAGTCTTC. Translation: CASSLARPPPVF.

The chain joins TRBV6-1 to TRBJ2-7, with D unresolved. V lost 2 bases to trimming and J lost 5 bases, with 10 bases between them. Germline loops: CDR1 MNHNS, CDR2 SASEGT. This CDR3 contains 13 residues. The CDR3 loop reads CASSEIPVDEQYF. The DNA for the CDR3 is TGTGCCAGCAGTGAAATCCCCGTCGACGAGCAGTACTTC.

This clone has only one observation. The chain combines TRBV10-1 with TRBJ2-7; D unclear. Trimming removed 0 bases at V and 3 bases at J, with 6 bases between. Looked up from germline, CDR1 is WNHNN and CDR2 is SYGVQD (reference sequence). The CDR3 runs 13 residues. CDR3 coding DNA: TGCGCCAGCAGTGAGTCGAGCGTCTACGAGCAGTACTTC. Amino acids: CASSESSVYEQYF.

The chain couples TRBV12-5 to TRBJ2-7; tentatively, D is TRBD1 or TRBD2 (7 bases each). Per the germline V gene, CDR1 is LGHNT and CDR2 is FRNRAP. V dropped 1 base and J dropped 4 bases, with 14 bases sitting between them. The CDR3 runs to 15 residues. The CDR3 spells CASGLATGRGYEQYF. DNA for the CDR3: TGTGCTAGTGGTTTGGCGACAGGGCGGGGGTACGAGCAGTACTTC.

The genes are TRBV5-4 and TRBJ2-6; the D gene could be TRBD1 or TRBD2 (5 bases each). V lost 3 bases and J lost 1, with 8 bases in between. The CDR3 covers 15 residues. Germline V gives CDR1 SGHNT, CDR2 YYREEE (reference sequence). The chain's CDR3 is CASSWDGSGANVLTF. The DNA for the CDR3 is TGTGCCAGCAGCTGGGACGGGTCTGGGGCCAACGTCCTGACTTTC. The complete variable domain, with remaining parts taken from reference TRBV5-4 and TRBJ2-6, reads ETGVTQSPTHLIKTRGQQVTLRCSSQSGHNTVSWYQQALGQGPQFIFQYYREEENGRGNFPPRFSGLQFPNYSSELNVNALELDDSALYLCASSWDGSGANVLTFGAGSRLTVL.

CDR3: CASSAGDGYTF. The CDR3, as DNA: TGCGCCAGCTCAGCAGGGGATGGCTACACCTTC. V and J are TRBV5-1 and TRBJ1-2; possibly TRBD1 for D (6 bases). Germline CDR1 is SGHRS and CDR2 is YFSETQ. Trimming left V 7 bases short and J 6 bases short, with 10 bases between. The CDR3 consists of 11 residues. The full variable domain, completed using reference TRBV5-1 and TRBJ1-2, is KAGVTQTPRYLIKTRGQQVTLSCSPISGHRSVSWYQQTPGQGLQFLFEYFSETQRNKGNFPGRFSGRQFSNSRSEMNVSTLELGDSALYLCASSAGDGYTFGSGTRLTVV.

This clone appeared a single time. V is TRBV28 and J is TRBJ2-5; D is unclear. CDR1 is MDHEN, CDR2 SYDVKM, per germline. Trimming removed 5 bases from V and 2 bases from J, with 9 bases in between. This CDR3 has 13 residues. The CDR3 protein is CASSGWEQETQYF. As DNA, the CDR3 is TGTGCCAGCAGTGGTTGGGAACAAGAGACCCAGTACTTC.

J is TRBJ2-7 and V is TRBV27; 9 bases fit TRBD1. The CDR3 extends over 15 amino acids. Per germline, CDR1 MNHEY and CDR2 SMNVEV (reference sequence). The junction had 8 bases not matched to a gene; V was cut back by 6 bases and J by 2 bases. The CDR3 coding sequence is TGTGCCAGCAGCCCAGACAGGGGGATAACCTACGAGCAGTACTTC. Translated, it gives CASSPDRGITYEQYF.

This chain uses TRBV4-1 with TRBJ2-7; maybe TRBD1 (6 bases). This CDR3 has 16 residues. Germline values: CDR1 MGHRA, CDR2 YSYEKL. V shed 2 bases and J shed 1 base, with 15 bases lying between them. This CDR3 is CASSQPGTTSSYEQYF. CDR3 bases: TGCGCCAGCAGCCAACCGGGGACAACCTCTTCCTACGAGCAGTACTTC.

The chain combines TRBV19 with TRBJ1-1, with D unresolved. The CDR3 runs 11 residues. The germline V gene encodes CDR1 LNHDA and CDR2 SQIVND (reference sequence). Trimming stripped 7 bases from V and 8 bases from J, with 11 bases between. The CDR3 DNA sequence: TGTGCCAGTACCTCTAAAATAGAAGCTTTCTTT. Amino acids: CASTSKIEAFF.

As DNA, the CDR3 is TGCGCCAGCAGCCGGGACGTCTCAACTAATGAAAAACTGTTTTTT. Protein product: CASSRDVSTNEKLFF. The V and J genes are TRBV5-1 and TRBJ1-4; perhaps TRBD1 as D (5 bases). Trimming took off 4 bases at V and 0 bases at J, with 10 bases between the two ends. CDR1 is SGHRS, CDR2 YFSETQ, per germline. There are 15 residues in the CDR3. Combining the CDR3 with reference TRBV5-1 and TRBJ1-4 gives the whole variable domain KAGVTQTPRYLIKTRGQQVTLSCSPISGHRSVSWYQQTPGQGLQFLFEYFSETQRNKGNFPGRFSGRQFSNSRSEMNVSTLELGDSALYLCASSRDVSTNEKLFFGSGTQLSVL.

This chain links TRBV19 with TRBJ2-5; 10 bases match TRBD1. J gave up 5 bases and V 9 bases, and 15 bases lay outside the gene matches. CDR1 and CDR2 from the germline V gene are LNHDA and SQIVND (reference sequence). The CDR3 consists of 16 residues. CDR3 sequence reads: CASRDRGRSGGETQYF. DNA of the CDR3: TGTGCCAGCCGGGACAGGGGAAGGTCTGGGGGGGAGACCCAGTACTTC.

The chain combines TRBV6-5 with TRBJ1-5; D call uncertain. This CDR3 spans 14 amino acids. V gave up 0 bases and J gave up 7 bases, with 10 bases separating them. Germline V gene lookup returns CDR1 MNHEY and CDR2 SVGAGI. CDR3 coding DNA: TGTGCCAGCAGTTACTCGAGAATCGGGCAGCCCCAGCATTTT. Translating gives CASSYSRIGQPQHF.

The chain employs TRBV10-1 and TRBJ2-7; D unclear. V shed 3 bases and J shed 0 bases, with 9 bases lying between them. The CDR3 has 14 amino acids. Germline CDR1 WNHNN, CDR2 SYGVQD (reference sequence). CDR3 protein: CASSESVGSYEQYF. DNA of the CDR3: TGCGCCAGCAGTGAATCGGTCGGCTCCTACGAGCAGTACTTC.

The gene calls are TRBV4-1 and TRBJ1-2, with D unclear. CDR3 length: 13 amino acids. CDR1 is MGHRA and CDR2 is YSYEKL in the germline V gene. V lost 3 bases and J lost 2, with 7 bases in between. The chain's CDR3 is CASSQGTNYGYTF. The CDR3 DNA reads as TGCGCCAGCAGCCAGGGCACGAACTATGGCTACACCTTC.

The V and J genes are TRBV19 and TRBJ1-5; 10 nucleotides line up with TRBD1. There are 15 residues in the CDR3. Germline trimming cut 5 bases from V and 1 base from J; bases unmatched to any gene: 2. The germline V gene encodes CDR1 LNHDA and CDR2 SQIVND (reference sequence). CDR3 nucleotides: TGTGCCAGTAGTTGGACAGGGGGGAGCAATCAGCCCCAGCATTTT. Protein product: CASSWTGGSNQPQHF.